Given below is one T cell receptor beta chain in context. Its antigen is undetermined. The method was immunoSEQ multiplex PCR; TCRdb's version includes in-frame clones alone and lacks a portion of them. The table lists more than 95,000 clones, less than 90% of them singletons, with 4.4% in the top ten. This sample was taken from a study of T cell responses to AZD1222 COVID-19 vaccine. Whole-study findings and limits: Repertoire samples came only from after the peak T cell response. In the spike-specific TCR repertoire, nearly half reportedly target unmutated variant regions.

The TCR originated in an adult in good health. The specimen comprised peripheral blood, sampled on day 0 of AZD1222 vaccination.

This CDR3 reads CASSFSGQGAYEQYF. The DNA for the CDR3 is TGCGCCAGCAGCTTTTCGGGACAGGGAGCCTACGAGCAGTACTTC. This chain uses TRBV5-1 with TRBJ2-7, with TRBD1 identical over 9 bases. The CDR3 extends over 15 amino acids. Trimming cost V 2 bases and J 2 bases; bases outside gene matches: 5. The germline V gene encodes CDR1 SGHRS and CDR2 YFSETQ.